The next 28 T cell receptor beta chains were all read from a single sample in a study of blood T cell repertoires in COVID-19. Method: immunoSEQ multiplex PCR; TCRdb's copy keeps in-frame clones and lacks some. The repertoire holds about 58,000 clones, with roughly 86% as singletons. The sample comprised peripheral blood. These receptors came from a woman in her fifties or sixties with active or convalescent COVID-19.

The V gene is TRBV12-3 or TRBV12-4, the J gene TRBJ1-2; perhaps TRBD1 as D (6 bases). This CDR3 region has 13 residues. With 5 bases removed from V and 2 bases from J, the gap between germline ends came to 9 bases. CDR3 bases: TGTGCCAGCAGTCAGGGGAACAACTATGGCTACACCTTC. Translated, it gives CASSQGNNYGYTF.

The V call is TRBV7-3, the J call TRBJ2-2; D might be TRBD2 (6 bases). Germline V CDR1 and CDR2: SGHTA, FQGTGA. The V end lost 5 bases, the J end lost 6 bases, and 13 bases lay between the germline ends. The CDR3 loop spans 14 amino acids. CDR3 sequence reads: CASSRGGTAGELFF. For the CDR3, the DNA is TGTGCCAGCAGCCGTGGCGGGACGGCCGGGGAGCTGTTTTTT.

V is TRBV18 and J is TRBJ2-7; TRBD2 agrees at 8 bases. There are 16 residues in the CDR3. The germline gives CDR1 KGHSH, CDR2 LQKENI. J was trimmed by 3 bases and V by 3 bases; bases with no gene match: 10. In DNA form, the CDR3 reads TGTGCCAGCTCACCCGAAACTCTGCGGGAGGACTACGAGCAGTACTTC. It specifies CASSPETLREDYEQYF.

This chain connects TRBV25-1 to TRBJ1-2, with 8 nucleotides matching TRBD1. V was pared by 5 bases and J by 7 bases, with 6 bases of the junction left unmatched. Germline V gene data show CDR1 as MGHDK and CDR2 as SYGVNS. The CDR3 is 13 residues long. CDR3 coding DNA: TGTGCCAGCAGTCCAGGACAGGGCCCTGGCTACACCTTC. Translation gives CASSPGQGPGYTF.

This clone was counted once. This chain uses TRBV2 with TRBJ1-2; 9 bases agree with TRBD1. Germline V gene sequence: CDR1 SNHLY, CDR2 FYNNEI. The CDR3 loop spans 13 amino acids. With 6 bases clipped from V and 8 bases from J, the junction kept 7 bases outside the gene matches. CDR3 protein: CASRSQGARGYTF. The CDR3 DNA reads TGTGCCAGCAGGTCACAGGGGGCGCGGGGCTACACCTTC.

This clone occurred once. The V and J genes are TRBV27 and TRBJ1-2; TRBD1 is a possible D gene (5 bases). Trimming stripped 1 base from V and 2 bases from J, with 11 bases between. Looked up from germline, CDR1 is MNHEY and CDR2 is SMNVEV (reference sequence). There are 15 residues in the CDR3. CDR3: CASSLFPSGNYGYTF. CDR3 nucleotides: TGTGCCAGCAGTTTATTTCCCTCAGGGAACTATGGCTACACCTTC.

This chain connects TRBV19 to TRBJ2-2; 15 bases align to TRBD2. The CDR3 covers 16 residues. Germline V CDR1 and CDR2: LNHDA, SQIVND (reference sequence). Germline trimming cut 8 bases from V and 1 base from J; bases unmatched to any gene: 2. Written as DNA, the CDR3 is TGTGCCAGTGGGGGACTAGCGGGAGGGAACACCGGGGAGCTGTTTTTT. It is translated as CASGGLAGGNTGELFF.

The chain carries TRBV7-2 and TRBJ1-2; a possible D gene is TRBD1 (6 bases). The V and J ends lost 5 bases and 2 bases respectively, with 21 bases between them. Germline V gene lookup returns CDR1 SGHTA and CDR2 FQGNSA. CDR3 length: 17 residues. CDR3: CASSGTGPFDYNYGYTF. DNA for the CDR3: TGTGCCAGCAGCGGTACAGGGCCGTTCGACTACAACTATGGCTACACCTTC.

V usage is TRBV19 and J usage is TRBJ2-7, with TRBD1 matching over 8 bases. From germline, CDR1 is LNHDA and CDR2 SQIVND (reference sequence). Trimming removed 3 bases from V and 2 bases from J; junction bases left unmatched: 3. The CDR3 totals 14 residues. The CDR3 here is CASSITGGTYEQYF. The CDR3 DNA is TGTGCCAGTAGTATCACAGGGGGGACCTACGAGCAGTACTTC.

The table lists this clone with a few counts. This chain connects TRBV29-1 to TRBJ2-3; 9 positions agree with TRBD2. The CDR3 has 14 amino acids. V dropped 6 bases and J dropped 6; count of bases not matched to a gene: 10. Germline values: CDR1 SQVTM, CDR2 ANQGSEA. Written as DNA, the CDR3 is TGCAGCGTGGCTCTAGCGGGGAGAACGGATACGCAGTATTTT. This gives the protein CSVALAGRTDTQYF.

The chain recombines TRBV11-2 with TRBJ2-7; tentatively, D is TRBD2 (5 bases). V lost 4 bases to trimming and J lost 3 bases, with 25 bases between them. This CDR3 contains 18 residues. The V gene's germline CDR1 is SGHAT and CDR2 FQNNGV. CDR3 DNA: TGTGCCAGCAGCTCACAAAATTACTCGAGGGTGGGAAGCTACGAGCAGTACTTC. It specifies CASSSQNYSRVGSYEQYF. Combining the CDR3 with reference TRBV11-2 and TRBJ2-7 gives the whole variable domain EAGVAQSPRYKIIEKRQSVAFWCNPISGHATLYWYQQILGQGPKLLIQFQNNGVVDDSQLPKDRFSAERLKGVDSTLKIQPAKLEDSAVYLCASSSQNYSRVGSYEQYFGPGTRLTVT.

The chain couples TRBV6-5 to TRBJ1-2; D unresolved. Trimming took 5 bases from V and 2 from J, leaving 6 bases between them. The CDR3 runs 12 residues. Germline V gene lookup returns CDR1 MNHEY and CDR2 SVGAGI. In DNA, the CDR3 is TGTGCCAGCAGTACACGAAACTATGGCTACACCTTC. It encodes CASSTRNYGYTF.

J is TRBJ2-3 and V is TRBV25-1, with 8 positions matching TRBD2. Germline CDR1 and CDR2: MGHDK and SYGVNS. The length of the CDR3 is 14 residues. Trimming took 4 bases from V and 7 from J; bases not matched to a gene: 7. The CDR3 DNA reads as TGTGCCAGCAGTGCCTCGGGAGGGCCGAATACGCAGTATTTT. Its protein is CASSASGGPNTQYF.

The genes are TRBV5-5 and TRBJ2-1, with D perhaps matching TRBD2 (6 bases). V shed 2 bases and J shed 4 bases, with 19 bases lying between them. The CDR3 loop spans 17 amino acids. Germline CDR1 reads SGHKS; CDR2 reads YYEKEE (reference sequence). DNA for the CDR3: TGTGCCAGCAGCTTTTCGTTTGGGTGGAGGGGATACAATGAGCAGTTCTTC. This sequence encodes CASSFSFGWRGYNEQFF.

This chain uses TRBV6-5 with TRBJ2-3, with 11 bases that match TRBD2. Germline-derived CDR1 and CDR2 are MNHEY and SVGAGI. The CDR3 spans 14 residues. V dropped 2 bases and J dropped 6; count of bases not matched to a gene: 1. CDR3 in DNA: TGTGCCAGCAGTTACCGGACTAGCGGGGATACGCAGTATTTT. Its translation is CASSYRTSGDTQYF.

V and J are TRBV11-1 and TRBJ2-5; 10 bases match TRBD1. After removal of 4 bases from V and 3 bases from J, the junction contained 2 bases not matched to a gene. CDR3 size: 14 residues. Germline loops: CDR1 SGHAT, CDR2 FQDESV (reference sequence). CDR3 loop: CASSSTGGEETQYF. The CDR3 DNA reads as TGTGCCAGCAGCTCGACAGGGGGCGAAGAGACCCAGTACTTC.

In DNA form, the CDR3 reads TGTGCCAGCTCACCGGCCGGACAGGCCTACGAGCAGTACTTC. The encoded protein is CASSPAGQAYEQYF. The rearrangement joins TRBV18 to TRBJ2-7; TRBD1 matches 7 bases. Germline V lookup: CDR1 KGHSH, CDR2 LQKENI. The CDR3 is 14 amino acids. The V gene end was trimmed by 3 bases and the J gene end by 2 bases; junction bases not matched to a gene: 4. The variable domain in full, with the rest retrieved from reference TRBV18 and TRBJ2-7, is NAGVMQNPRHLVRRRGQEARLRCSPMKGHSHVYWYRQLPEEGLKFMVYLQKENIIDESGMPKERFSAEFPKEGPSILRIQQVVRGDSAAYFCASSPAGQAYEQYFGPGTRLTVT.

The chain recombines TRBV9 with TRBJ2-3, with D possibly TRBD1 on 5 matching bases. V shed 0 bases and J shed 0 bases, with 11 bases lying between them. The CDR3 sequence is 16 residues long. Germline V lookup: CDR1 SGDLS, CDR2 YYNGEE. CDR3 sequence: CASSVAPDTSTDTQYF. The DNA of the CDR3 is TGTGCCAGCAGCGTAGCGCCGGACACTAGCACAGATACGCAGTATTTT.

The J gene is TRBJ2-3, the V gene TRBV18, with 10 bases fitting TRBD2. Per germline, CDR1 KGHSH and CDR2 LQKENI. The CDR3 runs 18 residues. V was clipped by 4 bases and J by 2 bases; unmatched bases: 12. CDR3: CASSLQPPGLANTDTQYF. The CDR3 DNA sequence: TGTGCCAGCTCACTCCAACCACCGGGACTAGCGAACACAGATACGCAGTATTTT.

V usage is TRBV4-2 and J usage is TRBJ2-1, with 9 positions matching TRBD2. Losses at the gene ends were 4 bases for V and 6 bases for J; bases not matched to a gene: 10. This CDR3 comprises 16 residues. From germline, CDR1 is LGHNA and CDR2 YNFKEQ. This CDR3 is CASSPAGREGGNEQFF. The DNA of the CDR3 is TGTGCCAGCAGCCCAGCTGGGCGGGAGGGTGGCAATGAGCAGTTCTTC.

The chain recombines TRBV2 with TRBJ2-6; D may be TRBD1 (6 bases). V gave up 3 bases and J gave up 0 bases, with 12 bases separating them. This CDR3 has 17 amino acids. The V gene's germline CDR1 is SNHLY and CDR2 FYNNEI. The CDR3 DNA follows: TGTGCCAGCAGTGAGGGGGCCAGATCCTCTGGGGCCAACGTCCTGACTTTC. Residues: CASSEGARSSGANVLTF.

This rearrangement joins TRBV7-3 to TRBJ1-6; D remains unclear. The germline gives CDR1 SGHTA, CDR2 FQGTGA. Between the trimmed V and J ends, which lost 3 bases and 7 bases, there was a span of 13 bases. This CDR3 comprises 15 residues. CDR3 sequence (DNA): TGTGCCAGCAGCTTTCGAGGGTTGGGGAATTCACCCCTCCACTTT. It translates to CASSFRGLGNSPLHF.

V gene TRBV30 combines with J gene TRBJ2-4, with 10 bases aligning to TRBD2. There are 14 residues in the CDR3. J gave up 7 bases and V 8 bases, and 11 bases lay outside the gene matches. The germline V gene encodes CDR1 GTSNPN and CDR2 SVGIG (reference sequence). The CDR3 loop reads CALDRAGGFNIQYF. The DNA for the CDR3 is TGTGCCCTTGATAGAGCGGGAGGGTTCAACATTCAGTACTTC.

The gene calls are TRBV24-1 and TRBJ1-6; 9 bases fit TRBD1. Trimming removed 4 bases from V and 2 bases from J; junction bases left unmatched: 8. From germline, CDR1 is KGHDR and CDR2 SFDVKD. CDR3 size: 18 residues. The DNA of the CDR3 is TGTGCCACCAGTGACCGAGACAGGGGGAAAACCTATAATTCACCCCTCCACTTT. Its translation is CATSDRDRGKTYNSPLHF.

The chain is built from TRBV30 and TRBJ2-1; no clear D gene. CDR3 length equals 12 residues. Germline-derived CDR1 and CDR2 are GTSNPN and SVGIG (reference sequence). Trimming removed 4 bases at V and 2 bases at J, with 6 bases between. CDR3 in DNA: TGTGCCTGGAACGGTGCCTACAATGAGCAGTTCTTC. This encodes CAWNGAYNEQFF.

The genes are TRBV7-9 and TRBJ2-7; TRBD1 matches at 9 bases. Germline assignment: CDR1 SEHNR and CDR2 FQNEAQ (reference sequence). The CDR3 spans 13 residues. With V trimmed by 5 bases and J by 4 bases, 3 bases remained unmatched. The CDR3 coding sequence is TGTGCCAGCAGCCCGACAGGGGGTTACGAGCAGTACTTC. Its translation is CASSPTGGYEQYF.

The chain uses TRBV9 and TRBJ2-1; D gene uncertain. CDR3 length: 12 residues. Trimming took off 4 bases at V and 9 bases at J, with 11 bases between the two ends. Germline V CDR1 and CDR2: SGDLS, YYNGEE. The chain's CDR3 is CASSPDYSEQFF. DNA for the CDR3: TGTGCCAGCAGCCCCGATTATAGTGAGCAGTTCTTC.

This chain connects TRBV2 to TRBJ1-5; D call uncertain. CDR3 length: 14 residues. Trimming took off 4 bases at V and 7 bases at J, with 14 bases between the two ends. CDR1 and CDR2 (germline): SNHLY, FYNNEI. CDR3 DNA sequence: TGTGCCAGCAGTGCGGGAAACGGTCACCAGCCCCAGCATTTT. Translation gives CASSAGNGHQPQHF. The full variable domain, rest sourced from reference TRBV2 and TRBJ1-5, is EPEVTQTPSHQVTQMGQEVILRCVPISNHLYFYWYRQILGQKVEFLVSFYNNEISEKSEIFDDQFSVERPDGSNFTLKIRSTKLEDSAMYFCASSAGNGHQPQHFGDGTRLSIL.